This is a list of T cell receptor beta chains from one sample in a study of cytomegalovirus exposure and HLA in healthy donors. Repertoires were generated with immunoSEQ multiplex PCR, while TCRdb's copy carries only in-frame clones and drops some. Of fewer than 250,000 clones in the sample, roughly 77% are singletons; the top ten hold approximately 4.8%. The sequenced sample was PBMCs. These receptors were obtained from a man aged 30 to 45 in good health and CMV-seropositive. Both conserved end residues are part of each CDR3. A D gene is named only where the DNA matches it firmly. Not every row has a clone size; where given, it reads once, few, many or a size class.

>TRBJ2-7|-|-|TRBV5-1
CASSLGSGGTYEQYF
TGCGCCAGCAGCTTGGGGAGCGGAGGCACCTACGAGCAGTACTTC
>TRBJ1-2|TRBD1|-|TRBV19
CASSRTGDYGYTF
TGTGCCAGTAGTAGAACAGGGGACTATGGCTACACCTTC
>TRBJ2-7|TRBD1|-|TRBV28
CASSLQGAYEQYF
TGTGCCAGCAGTTTACAGGGGGCTTACGAGCAGTACTTC
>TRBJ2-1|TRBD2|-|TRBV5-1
CASSSGTSGYNEQFF
TGCGCCAGCAGCTCCGGGACTAGCGGATACAATGAGCAGTTCTTC
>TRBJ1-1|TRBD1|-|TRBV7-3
CASSYAGTANTEAFF
TGTGCCAGCAGCTACGCCGGGACAGCGAACACTGAAGCTTTCTTT
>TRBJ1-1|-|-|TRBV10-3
CAISEPESQAEAFF
TGTGCCATCAGTGAGCCTGAGTCACAGGCTGAAGCTTTCTTT
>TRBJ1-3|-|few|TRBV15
CATSGTGPNSGNTIYF
TGTGCCACCAGCGGAACAGGACCGAACTCTGGAAACACCATATATTTT
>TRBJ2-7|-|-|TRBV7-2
CASSLSGRGAYEQYF
TGTGCCAGCAGCTTAAGTGGCAGGGGGGCGTACGAGCAGTACTTC
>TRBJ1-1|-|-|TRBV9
CASSVDAASFAFF
TGTGCCAGCAGCGTAGACGCGGCCTCGTTTGCTTTCTTT
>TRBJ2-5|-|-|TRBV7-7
CASSLGQRAETQYF
TGTGCTAGCAGCTTAGGGCAGCGAGCAGAGACCCAGTACTTC
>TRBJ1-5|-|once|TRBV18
CASSRGTQSNQPQHF
TGTGCCAGCTCAAGGGGGACACAAAGCAATCAGCCCCAGCATTTT
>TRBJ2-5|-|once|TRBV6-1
CASSEKTSQETQYF
TGTGCCAGCAGTGAGAAGACTAGCCAAGAGACCCAGTACTTC
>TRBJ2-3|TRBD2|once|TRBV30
CAWSAGLAGADTQYF
TGTGCCTGGAGTGCTGGGCTAGCGGGAGCAGATACGCAGTATTTT
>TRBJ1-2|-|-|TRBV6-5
CASSRRETGGYTF
TGTGCCAGCAGCAGACGGGAAACGGGTGGCTACACCTTC
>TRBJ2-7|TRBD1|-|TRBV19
CASSIGFADRGPYEQYF
TGTGCCAGTAGTATAGGGTTCGCGGACAGGGGACCCTACGAGCAGTACTTC
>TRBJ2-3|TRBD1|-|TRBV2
CASTPPGTGGVDTQYF
TGTGCCAGCACCCCTCCAGGGACAGGGGGCGTAGATACGCAGTATTTT
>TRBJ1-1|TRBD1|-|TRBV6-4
CASSVARGTEAFF
TGTGCCAGCAGTGTGGCCAGGGGGACTGAAGCTTTCTTT
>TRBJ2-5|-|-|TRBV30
CAWRGRDLFSETQYF
TGTGCCTGGAGGGGCCGGGATCTCTTTTCGGAGACCCAGTACTTC
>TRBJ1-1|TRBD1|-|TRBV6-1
CASSWKGGAEAFF
TGTGCCAGCAGCTGGAAAGGGGGCGCTGAAGCTTTCTTT
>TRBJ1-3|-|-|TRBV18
CASSPGGGNGNTIYF
TGTGCCAGCTCACCTGGTGGAGGGAATGGAAACACCATATATTTT
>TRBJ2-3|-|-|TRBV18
CASSPPNPSGTDTQYF
TGTGCCAGCTCACCACCTAACCCATCGGGAACAGATACGCAGTATTTT
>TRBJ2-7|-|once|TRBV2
CASRHGGTYEQYF
TGTGCCAGCAGACATGGAGGGACCTACGAGCAGTACTTC
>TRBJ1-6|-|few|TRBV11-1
CASSLRNSPLHF
TGTGCCAGCAGCTTACGGAATTCACCCCTCCACTTT
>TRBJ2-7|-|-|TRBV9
CASSVGAGSSYEQYF
TGTGCCAGCAGCGTAGGGGCGGGGAGCTCCTACGAGCAGTACTTC
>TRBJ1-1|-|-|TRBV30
CAWSVPGREAFF
TGTGCCTGGAGTGTACCCGGGAGGGAAGCTTTCTTT
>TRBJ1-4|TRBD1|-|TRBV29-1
CSASIGQGGFSTNEKLFF
TGCAGCGCCTCCATCGGACAGGGGGGGTTCTCAACTAATGAAAAACTGTTTTTT
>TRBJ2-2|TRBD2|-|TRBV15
CATSRGGLAPGELFF
TGTGCCACCAGCAGAGGGGGACTAGCGCCCGGGGAGCTGTTTTTT
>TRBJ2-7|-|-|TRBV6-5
CASSPAGARVYEQYF
TGTGCCAGCAGCCCCGCGGGGGCCAGAGTCTACGAGCAGTACTTC
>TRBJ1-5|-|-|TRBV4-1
CASSQDGQISNQPQHF
TGCGCCAGCAGCCAAGATGGGCAAATTAGCAATCAGCCCCAGCATTTT
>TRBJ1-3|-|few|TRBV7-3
CASSLTPAGNTIYF
TGTGCCAGCAGCTTAACCCCGGCTGGAAACACCATATATTTT
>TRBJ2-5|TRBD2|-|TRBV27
CASSSEGTSGYGAQYF
TGTGCCAGCAGTTCGGAGGGGACTAGCGGCTACGGAGCCCAGTACTTC
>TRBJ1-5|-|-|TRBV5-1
CASSMGGPNQPQHF
TGCGCCAGCAGCATGGGAGGTCCCAATCAGCCCCAGCATTTT
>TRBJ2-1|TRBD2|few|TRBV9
CASSAGGGSSYNEQFF
TGTGCCAGCAGCGCCGGCGGGGGGAGCTCCTACAATGAGCAGTTCTTC
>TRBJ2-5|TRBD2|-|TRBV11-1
CASSFTSGLQETQYF
TGTGCCAGCAGCTTCACTAGCGGCCTCCAAGAGACCCAGTACTTC
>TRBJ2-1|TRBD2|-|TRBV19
CASSPGTSGPYHEQFF
TGTGCCAGTAGTCCCGGGACTAGCGGGCCTTATCATGAGCAGTTCTTC
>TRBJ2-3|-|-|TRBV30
CAWSVLVDTQYF
TGTGCCTGGAGTGTACTTGTGGATACGCAGTATTTT
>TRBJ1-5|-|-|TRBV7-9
CASSLRGNQPQHF
TGTGCCAGCAGCTTAAGGGGAAATCAGCCCCAGCATTTT
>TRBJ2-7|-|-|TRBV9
CASSVELGGEQYF
TGTGCCAGCAGCGTAGAGTTGGGGGGCGAGCAGTACTTC
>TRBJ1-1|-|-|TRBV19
CASSILGSTEAFF
TGTGCCAGTAGTATTTTGGGGAGCACTGAAGCTTTCTTT
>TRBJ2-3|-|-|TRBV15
CATRSGSTDTQYF
TGTGCCACCAGAAGCGGAAGCACAGATACGCAGTATTTT
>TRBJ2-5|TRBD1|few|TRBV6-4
CASSGQGGETQYF
TGTGCCAGCAGTGGACAGGGTGGAGAGACCCAGTACTTC
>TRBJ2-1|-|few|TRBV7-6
CASSLEGAGPHEQFF
TGTGCCAGCAGCTTAGAAGGGGCAGGGCCCCATGAGCAGTTCTTC
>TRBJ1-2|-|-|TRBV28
CASSLRRAGYTF
TGTGCCAGCAGTTTGCGCAGGGCTGGCTACACCTTC
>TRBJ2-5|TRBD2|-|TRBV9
CASSGSGGAGETQYF
TGTGCCAGCAGCGGTAGCGGGGGGGCGGGGGAGACCCAGTACTTC
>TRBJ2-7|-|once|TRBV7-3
CASSRSTGNEQYF
TGTGCCAGCAGCCGAAGTACAGGGAACGAGCAGTACTTC
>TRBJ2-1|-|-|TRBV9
CASSVAGTSYNEQFF
TGTGCCAGCAGCGTCGCAGGTACCTCCTACAATGAGCAGTTCTTC
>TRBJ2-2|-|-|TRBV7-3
CASSLTRDTSPGELFF
TGTGCCAGCAGCTTAACACGTGATACTAGCCCCGGGGAGCTGTTTTTT
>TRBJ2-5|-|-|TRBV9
CASSVGGAQETQYF
TGTGCCAGCAGCGTAGGGGGAGCCCAAGAGACCCAGTACTTC
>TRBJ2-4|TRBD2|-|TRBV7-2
CASSLSGGLAKNIQYF
TGTGCCAGCAGCCTTAGCGGGGGCCTTGCCAAAAACATTCAGTACTTC
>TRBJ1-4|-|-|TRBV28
CASSSRLGANEKLFF
TGTGCCAGCAGTTCCCGGTTGGGAGCTAATGAAAAACTGTTTTTT
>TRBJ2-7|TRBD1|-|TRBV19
CASSRDSSYEQYF
TGTGCCAGTAGCCGGGACAGTTCCTACGAGCAGTACTTC
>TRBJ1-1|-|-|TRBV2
CASRGGQLGVSFF
TGTGCCAGCAGGGGAGGGCAGTTGGGTGTTTCTTTCTTT
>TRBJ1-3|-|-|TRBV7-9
CSSSRRESSSGNTIYF
TGTTCCAGCAGCCGTAGGGAGAGCAGCTCTGGAAACACCATATATTTT
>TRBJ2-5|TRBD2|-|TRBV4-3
CASSLNPGGTQYF
TGCGCCAGCAGCCTAAACCCGGGGGGGACCCAGTACTTC
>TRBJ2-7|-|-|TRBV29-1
CSARGGGAYEQYF
TGCAGCGCCCGGGGCGGAGGGGCCTACGAGCAGTACTTC
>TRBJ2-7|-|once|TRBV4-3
CASSRNRGGPYEQYF
TGCGCCAGCAGCCGCAATAGGGGGGGGCCCTACGAGCAGTACTTC
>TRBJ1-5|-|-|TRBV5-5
CASSLPNQPQHF
TGTGCCAGCAGCCTTCCCAATCAGCCCCAGCATTTT
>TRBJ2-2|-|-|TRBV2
CASSYINTGELFF
TGTGCCAGCAGTTATATAAACACCGGGGAGCTGTTTTTT